These 3 T cell receptor beta chains were sequenced from one sample in a study of beta chain features in type 1 diabetes. As every portion of the isolated RNA was reverse transcribed, the sequencing read expressed TCRB transcripts. Sequenced by immunoSEQ multiplex PCR; TCRdb stores in-frame clones only, minus some. The sample has roughly 730,000 clones, around 15% seen once. Study outcomes and limitations: Within each of all four CD4+ subsets, Type 1 diabetes patients had TCRB CDR3s that were moderately but significantly shorter.

The antigens these receptors bind are not known. Sequenced: naive CD4+ T cells from blood. These receptors all come from a man aged 18 to 29 with type 1 diabetes.

This chain uses TRBV2 with TRBJ1-5, with a weak D call TRBD1 (5 bases). The CDR3 has 14 residues. V was pared by 6 bases and J by 3 bases, with 12 bases between. Per the germline V gene, CDR1 is SNHLY and CDR2 is FYNNEI. This chain's CDR3 is CASSRGRINQPQHF. CDR3 DNA: TGTGCCAGCAGCCGGGGACGGATCAATCAGCCCCAGCATTTT.

This clone turned up a few times. The rearrangement links TRBV6-6 to TRBJ2-1, with TRBD1 as a possible D gene (6 bases). Per the germline V gene, CDR1 is MNHNY and CDR2 is SVGAGI (reference sequence). The CDR3 runs to 16 residues. V was cut by 2 bases and J by 10 bases, with 21 bases left in between. The CDR3 loop is CASSYGTGTAPGEQFF. CDR3 sequence (DNA): TGTGCCAGCAGTTACGGAACAGGGACCGCCCCCGGGGAGCAGTTCTTC.

The sample holds a few counts of this clone. The V and J genes are TRBV5-4 and TRBJ2-1; TRBD2 agrees at 8 bases. CDR3 size: 15 residues. Trimming cost V 1 base and J 7 bases; bases outside gene matches: 7. Looked up from germline, CDR1 is SGHNT and CDR2 is YYREEE (reference sequence). The CDR3 DNA reads TGTGCCAGCAGCTTGATACGGGGGGGCATGAATGAGCAGTTCTTC. Translation gives CASSLIRGGMNEQFF.